Presented here are 15 T cell receptor beta chains from one specimen sequenced in a study of cytomegalovirus exposure and HLA in healthy donors. Vbeta (60) and Jbeta (13) primers were used in the PCR. Sequencing used immunoSEQ multiplex PCR; TCRdb keeps in-frame clones, though not all of them. This table holds more than 95,000 clones, about four fifths found once. The source material was PBMCs. All receptors derive from a man aged 35 to 55 in good health and CMV-seronegative.

There are a few counts of this clone. The rearrangement links TRBV7-9 to TRBJ2-7; D call uncertain. The CDR3 spans 12 residues. The germline CDR1 and CDR2 sequences are SEHNR and FQNEAQ (reference sequence). The V end was cut by 1 base, the J end by 4 bases, with 5 bases between. The CDR3 DNA reads as TGTGCCAGCAGCTTAGTCGGGTACGAGCAGTACTTC. This sequence encodes CASSLVGYEQYF.

The CDR3 here is CASSFQSGYEQYF. In DNA, the CDR3 is TGTGCCAGCAGTTTCCAAAGCGGCTACGAGCAGTACTTC. V usage is TRBV6-5 and J usage is TRBJ2-7, with D maybe TRBD2 (5 bases). The germline V gene encodes CDR1 MNHEY and CDR2 SVGAGI. The CDR3 runs to 13 residues. Trimming removed 4 bases at V and 3 bases at J, with 10 bases between.

The chain employs TRBV11-2 and TRBJ1-2; the D gene is possibly TRBD1 (5 bases). This CDR3 contains 13 residues. Trimming cost V 5 bases and J 1 base, with 8 bases left between them. Looked up from germline, CDR1 is SGHAT and CDR2 is FQNNGV. CDR3 residues: CASSMGLNYGYTF. CDR3 nucleotides: TGTGCCAGCAGCATGGGACTTAACTATGGCTACACCTTC. The full variable domain, in which reference TRBV11-2 and TRBJ1-2 provide the parts outside the CDR3, is EAGVAQSPRYKIIEKRQSVAFWCNPISGHATLYWYQQILGQGPKLLIQFQNNGVVDDSQLPKDRFSAERLKGVDSTLKIQPAKLEDSAVYLCASSMGLNYGYTFGSGTRLTVV.

The V gene is TRBV9, the J gene TRBJ2-5; 7 bases align to TRBD1. Germline V gene lookup returns CDR1 SGDLS and CDR2 YYNGEE. The CDR3 totals 14 residues. The ends lost 3 bases at V and 1 base at J; junction bases unmatched: 3. The CDR3 DNA reads TGTGCCAGCAGCGCCCGGGACAGCCAAGAGACCCAGTACTTC. It codes for CASSARDSQETQYF.

The gene calls are TRBV4-1 and TRBJ2-2; no firm D call. CDR3 length: 13 residues. Germline V gene data show CDR1 as MGHRA and CDR2 as YSYEKL. Trimming pared 4 bases from V and 4 bases from J, leaving 7 bases between. CDR3 DNA sequence: TGCGCCAGCAGCCCGAGTTCCACCGGGGAGCTGTTTTTT. Protein product: CASSPSSTGELFF.

This clone was seen a handful of times. An end of the junction does not agree with germline; a read error may underlie this. The chain combines TRBV7-9 with TRBJ2-7, with TRBD1 matching over 9 bases. This CDR3 comprises 16 residues. CDR1 and CDR2 (germline): SEHNR, FQNEAQ (reference sequence). The CDR3, as DNA: TGTTCCAGCAGCTTGTACACAGGGGGCGCCTCCTACGAGCAGTACTTC. Translation gives CSSSLYTGGASYEQYF.

This clone was seen just once. V and J are TRBV7-6 and TRBJ1-1; D gene ambiguous. The CDR3 loop spans 12 amino acids. The V and J ends lost 3 bases and 6 bases respectively, with 8 bases between them. Per the germline V gene, CDR1 is SGHVS and CDR2 is FNYEAQ. The CDR3: CASSLSSAEAFF. CDR3 bases: TGTGCCAGCAGCTTGTCCAGCGCTGAAGCTTTCTTT.

This clone appeared once. The CDR3 bases are TGTGCCAGCAGCTTAGTTAGACACGAGCAGTTCTTC. Translating it yields CASSLVRHEQFF. The chain joins TRBV7-6 to TRBJ2-1, with D uncertain. V was trimmed by 1 base and J by 10 bases, leaving 8 bases between them. Germline values: CDR1 SGHVS, CDR2 FNYEAQ. The CDR3 has 12 residues.

The chain recombines TRBV5-4 with TRBJ1-1; the D is unclear. This CDR3 has 14 residues. V was trimmed by 7 bases and J by 8 bases, leaving 21 bases between them. Germline CDR1 is SGHNT and CDR2 is YYREEE (reference sequence). Here the CDR3 DNA reads TGTGCCAGCTCCAACCCCCACGGGAGAGGGGAAGCTTTCTTT. Residues: CASSNPHGRGEAFF.

This chain links TRBV19 with TRBJ1-5; D might be TRBD1 (6 bases). Trimming took off 4 bases at V and 2 bases at J, with 9 bases between the two ends. The germline gives CDR1 LNHDA, CDR2 SQIVND (reference sequence). The CDR3 spans 14 residues. CDR3: CASSRDIGNQPQHF. CDR3 sequence (DNA): TGTGCCAGTAGTAGGGACATTGGCAATCAGCCCCAGCATTTT.

The chain employs TRBV7-3 and TRBJ2-3; D is unresolved. Germline assignment: CDR1 SGHTA and CDR2 FQGTGA. The CDR3 length is 14 residues. V shed 1 base and J shed 4 bases, with 9 bases lying between them. The CDR3 DNA reads as TGTGCCAGCAGCTTAAGTATCTACGCAGATACGCAGTATTTT. Its translation is CASSLSIYADTQYF.

V usage is TRBV4-2 and J usage is TRBJ1-1; 8 bases fit TRBD1. Germline-derived CDR1 and CDR2 are LGHNA and YNFKEQ. There are 17 residues in the CDR3. Unmatched junction bases numbered 10, after V lost 3 bases and J lost 1 base. The CDR3 is CASSHPDRGLKNTEAFF. CDR3 nucleotide sequence: TGTGCCAGCAGCCACCCTGACAGGGGCCTCAAGAACACTGAAGCTTTCTTT.

The chain links TRBV7-3 to TRBJ1-2; 7 bases map to TRBD1. V dropped 2 bases and J dropped 4; count of bases not matched to a gene: 7. Germline assignment: CDR1 SGHTA and CDR2 FQGTGA. The CDR3 loop spans 15 amino acids. CDR3 protein: CASSLGGQGGYGYTF. CDR3 coding DNA: TGTGCCAGCAGCTTAGGGGGTCAGGGGGGCTATGGCTACACCTTC.

A single count supports this clone. CDR3 in amino acids: CASSSQSNTGELFF. The CDR3 DNA reads as TGTGCCAGCAGCTCTCAGTCGAACACCGGGGAGCTGTTTTTT. This rearrangement joins TRBV11-3 to TRBJ2-2; D remains ambiguous. This CDR3 region has 14 residues. Germline lookup yields CDR1 SGHNT and CDR2 YENEEA. V was pared by 4 bases and J by 0 bases, with 6 bases between.

This clone has only one observation. This chain links TRBV5-6 with TRBJ1-2; D remains ambiguous. The germline CDR1 and CDR2 sequences are SGHDT and YYEEEE. The CDR3 consists of 12 residues. Trimming removed 2 bases from V and 5 bases from J, with 7 bases in between. The CDR3 region is CASSLREYGYTF. The CDR3 nucleotides are TGTGCCAGCAGCTTAAGAGAGTATGGCTACACCTTC.